One sample yielded the 29 T cell receptor beta chains listed below, sequenced in a study of T cell changes during pregnancy in multiple sclerosis. Using immunoSEQ multiplex PCR, the repertoire was profiled, and TCRdb retains in-frame clones only, with some absent. Of about 48,000 clones detected, approximately 92% appear once; the ten largest clones hold more than 0.7%. The source material was CD4+ T cells from peripheral blood mononuclear cells, sampled in the second trimester of pregnancy. These receptors all come from a female donor in good health, enrolled as a control in a pregnancy study.

The chain has TRBV28 and TRBJ1-2, with D unresolved. This CDR3 has 15 residues. Trimming took off 1 base at V and 6 bases at J, with 15 bases between the two ends. Germline loops: CDR1 MDHEN, CDR2 SYDVKM. The CDR3 region is CASSLLAEGWNGYTF. As DNA, the CDR3 is TGTGCCAGCAGTTTATTGGCAGAGGGTTGGAATGGCTACACCTTC.

The V gene is TRBV20-1, the J gene TRBJ1-2, with D uncertain. The CDR3 has 10 residues. Germline lookup yields CDR1 DFQATT and CDR2 SNEGSKA (reference sequence). The V and J ends lost 1 base and 8 bases respectively, with 5 bases between them. For the CDR3, the DNA is TGCAGTGCTAGAGGAGGAGGCTACACCTTC. The encoded protein is CSARGGGYTF.

This sequence joins TRBV4-3 and TRBJ2-5; the match to TRBD2 covers 7 bases. The CDR3 totals 15 residues. From germline, CDR1 is LGHNA and CDR2 YSLEER. Trimming took 1 base from V and 5 from J; bases not matched to a gene: 7. Written as DNA, the CDR3 is TGCGCCAGCAGCCAAGCGGCGGGAGTAGGGGAGACCCAGTACTTC. It is translated as CASSQAAGVGETQYF.

This chain uses TRBV5-1 with TRBJ1-2, with D possibly TRBD1 on 6 matching bases. Germline V gene data show CDR1 as SGHRS and CDR2 as YFSETQ. This CDR3 is built from 18 residues. Deletions cut 4 bases from V and 1 base from J, with 23 bases between. Here the CDR3 DNA reads TGCGCCAGCAGCCCCTGGGGGGGGCTCAAGGGGAATAACTATGGCTACACCTTC. It specifies CASSPWGGLKGNNYGYTF. The complete variable domain, with remaining parts taken from reference TRBV5-1 and TRBJ1-2, reads KAGVTQTPRYLIKTRGQQVTLSCSPISGHRSVSWYQQTPGQGLQFLFEYFSETQRNKGNFPGRFSGRQFSNSRSEMNVSTLELGDSALYLCASSPWGGLKGNNYGYTFGSGTRLTVV.

The chain recombines TRBV28 with TRBJ1-1; D is perhaps TRBD1 (5 bases). V lost 5 bases and J lost 4, with 17 bases in between. The CDR3 is made up of 15 amino acids. Per the germline V gene, CDR1 is MDHEN and CDR2 is SYDVKM. The CDR3 loop is CASSIRPRRGTEAFF. CDR3 DNA: TGTGCCAGCAGTATCCGACCCAGGAGGGGCACTGAAGCTTTCTTT.

The J gene is TRBJ2-2, the V gene TRBV6-5; 10 nucleotides agree with TRBD2. V shed 5 bases and J 4 bases; nucleotides not matched to a gene: 4. The length of the CDR3 is 15 residues. The germline V gene has CDR1 MNHEY and CDR2 SVGAGI. Here the CDR3 reads CASSRTSGFTGELFF. The CDR3 DNA follows: TGTGCCAGCAGTCGGACTAGCGGATTCACCGGGGAGCTGTTTTTT.

This clone came up once. V and J are TRBV9 and TRBJ1-1, with a tentative D call TRBD1 (6 bases). The germline V gene has CDR1 SGDLS and CDR2 YYNGEE. V was cut by 0 bases and J by 4 bases, with 10 bases left in between. This CDR3 contains 14 residues. The CDR3 DNA is TGTGCCAGCAGCGTAGGTCCAGGGGCCACTGAAGCTTTCTTT. Translation gives CASSVGPGATEAFF.

This chain uses TRBV7-9 with TRBJ1-2; D call uncertain. CDR1 and CDR2 from the germline V gene are SEHNR and FQNEAQ (reference sequence). This CDR3 has 15 amino acids. V gave up 6 bases and J gave up 6 bases, with 20 bases separating them. The CDR3 nucleotides are TGTGCCAGCAGTATGACCCGGGGTTCGGGTGATGGCTACACCTTC. Translated: CASSMTRGSGDGYTF.

The J gene is TRBJ1-1, the V gene TRBV27; possible D gene TRBD1, 6 bases. There are 15 residues in the CDR3. The V gene's germline CDR1 is MNHEY and CDR2 SMNVEV (reference sequence). The V end lost 1 base, the J end lost 4 bases, and 13 bases lay between the germline ends. CDR3 DNA: TGTGCCAGCAGTTTATTGGCCAGGGGTGGCACTGAAGCTTTCTTT. It codes for CASSLLARGGTEAFF.

The chain joins TRBV2 to TRBJ1-5, with D hard to call. Trimming removed 3 bases from V and 6 bases from J, with 9 bases in between. Germline CDR1 reads SNHLY; CDR2 reads FYNNEI. The CDR3 runs to 13 residues. The CDR3 sequence: CASSDEGSQPQHF. In DNA form, the CDR3 reads TGTGCCAGCAGTGATGAGGGAAGTCAGCCCCAGCATTTT. The variable domain in full, completed from reference TRBV2 and TRBJ1-5, reads EPEVTQTPSHQVTQMGQEVILRCVPISNHLYFYWYRQILGQKVEFLVSFYNNEISEKSEIFDDQFSVERPDGSNFTLKIRSTKLEDSAMYFCASSDEGSQPQHFGDGTRLSIL.

The chain has TRBV28 and TRBJ2-7; 8 positions match TRBD1. Unmatched junction bases numbered 10, after V lost 5 bases and J lost 7 bases. The CDR3 totals 14 residues. Germline V lookup: CDR1 MDHEN, CDR2 SYDVKM. The CDR3 nucleotides read TGTGCCAGCAGTGGACAGGGTCCCCCTCTGGAGCAGTACTTC. This codes for CASSGQGPPLEQYF.

The rearrangement joins TRBV4-1 to TRBJ1-5; unclear D gene. The CDR3 is 16 amino acids. Germline V gives CDR1 MGHRA, CDR2 YSYEKL. The V end was cut by 0 bases, the J end by 0 bases, with 9 bases between. The chain's CDR3 is CASSQDDGYSNQPQHF. CDR3 DNA: TGCGCCAGCAGCCAAGATGACGGGTATAGCAATCAGCCCCAGCATTTT.

This clone is labeled as medium-sized (0.01 to 0.1%). This chain connects TRBV15 to TRBJ1-4, with D hard to call. Per germline, CDR1 LNHNV and CDR2 YYDKDF (reference sequence). V gave up 0 bases and J gave up 9 bases, with 14 bases separating them. CDR3 length: 15 residues. The DNA of the CDR3 is TGTGCCACCAGCAGAGATCGCGGGGTCCGCCAAAAACTGTTTTTT. This gives the protein CATSRDRGVRQKLFF.

The V call is TRBV7-9, the J call TRBJ2-5, with D perhaps TRBD2 (5 bases). The V gene lost 3 bases and the J gene lost 5 bases, with 13 bases spanning the gap. CDR3 length: 14 amino acids. Germline lookup yields CDR1 SEHNR and CDR2 FQNEAQ (reference sequence). The DNA for the CDR3 is TGTGCCAGCAGCTTCTGGACTGGTTCGGAGACCCAGTACTTC. This translates into CASSFWTGSETQYF.

V usage is TRBV19 and J usage is TRBJ2-7; 8 bases agree with TRBD1. CDR1 and CDR2 (germline): LNHDA, SQIVND (reference sequence). The CDR3 runs to 13 residues. V lost 5 bases to trimming and J lost 5 bases; unmatched junction nucleotides: 5. CDR3 coding DNA: TGTGCCAGTAGTGAAGGACAGGGTCACGAGCAGTACTTC. Its translation: CASSEGQGHEQYF.

The chain carries TRBV28 and TRBJ2-7, with D perhaps matching TRBD1 (5 bases). The V gene's germline CDR1 is MDHEN and CDR2 SYDVKM. The germline V and J ends were trimmed by 6 bases and 4 bases, with 13 bases remaining between them. The CDR3 loop spans 13 amino acids. CDR3 sequence: CASSLVGVYEQYF. The CDR3 DNA reads as TGTGCCAGCAGCTTAGTAGGGGTGTACGAGCAGTACTTC.

The chain employs TRBV13 and TRBJ1-2, with D possibly being TRBD1 (5 bases). Trimming removed 5 bases at V and 7 bases at J, with 17 bases between. In germline, CDR1 is PRHDT, CDR2 FYEKMQ (reference sequence). The CDR3 loop spans 14 amino acids. CDR3 DNA: TGTGCCAGCAGCCAGGGCGCGGGGCGCGTTGGCTACACCTTC. Translated, it gives CASSQGAGRVGYTF.

The V and J genes are TRBV18 and TRBJ2-3, with 11 bases that match TRBD2. This CDR3 has 16 amino acids. CDR1 and CDR2 from the germline V gene are KGHSH and LQKENI. After removal of 1 base from V and 6 bases from J, the junction contained 6 bases not matched to a gene. The CDR3 is CASSPLLAGDTDTQYF. CDR3 DNA: TGTGCCAGCTCACCACTACTAGCGGGAGATACCGATACGCAGTATTTT.

The V call is TRBV7-2, the J call TRBJ2-4; no clear D gene. Germline CDR1 is SGHTA and CDR2 is FQGNSA. V was shortened by 5 bases and J by 9 bases, with 8 bases between the two germline ends. The CDR3 contains 11 residues. CDR3: CASSETAIQYF. The CDR3 DNA follows: TGTGCCAGCAGCGAAACAGCCATTCAGTACTTC.

The rearrangement links TRBV19 to TRBJ1-1; D perhaps matches TRBD1 (5 bases). CDR3 size: 15 residues. CDR1 is LNHDA, CDR2 SQIVND, per germline (reference sequence). Trimming removed 4 bases from V and 1 base from J, with 13 bases in between. The DNA for the CDR3 is TGTGCCAGTAGTACACTAGGAGGGGCGAACACTGAAGCTTTCTTT. It yields the protein CASSTLGGANTEAFF.

The chain couples TRBV7-9 to TRBJ1-1; D not certain. This CDR3 has 12 amino acids. The V gene lost 5 bases and the J gene lost 7 bases, with 11 bases spanning the gap. Germline V gene data show CDR1 as SEHNR and CDR2 as FQNEAQ (reference sequence). CDR3 sequence (DNA): TGTGCCAGCAGCGCCCCGGTCGGTGAAGCTTTCTTT. Translation gives CASSAPVGEAFF. The whole variable domain, remainder taken from reference TRBV7-9 and TRBJ1-1, is DTGVSQNPRHKITKRGQNVTFRCDPISEHNRLYWYRQTLGQGPEFLTYFQNEAQLEKSRLLSDRFSAERPKGSFSTLEIQRTEQGDSAMYLCASSAPVGEAFFGQGTRLTVV.

The J gene is TRBJ1-5, the V gene TRBV19; no clear D gene. The CDR3 runs 16 residues. Germline V lookup: CDR1 LNHDA, CDR2 SQIVND (reference sequence). Trimming stripped 10 bases from V and 0 bases from J, with 19 bases between. The CDR3 reads CATHRGPIYSNQPQHF. CDR3 in DNA: TGTGCCACTCACAGAGGGCCGATTTATAGCAATCAGCCCCAGCATTTT.

The chain employs TRBV5-4 and TRBJ2-5; D remains unclear. Between the trimmed V and J ends, which lost 0 bases and 2 bases, there was a span of 5 bases. Germline V gives CDR1 SGHNT, CDR2 YYREEE (reference sequence). CDR3 length equals 13 residues. This CDR3 reads CASSLDQQETQYF. In DNA, the CDR3 is TGTGCCAGCAGCTTGGACCAGCAAGAGACCCAGTACTTC.

Only one count was recorded for this clone. V gene TRBV6-5 combines with J gene TRBJ1-1, with D possibly matching TRBD1 (5 bases). V was shortened by 3 bases and J by 3 bases, with 11 bases between the two germline ends. The CDR3 loop spans 14 amino acids. CDR1 is MNHEY, CDR2 SVGAGI, per germline. As DNA, the CDR3 is TGTGCCAGCAGTTATCAGGGTCCGTACACTGAAGCTTTCTTT. This encodes CASSYQGPYTEAFF.

The CDR3, as DNA: TGTGCCAGCAGCTTGTTGGGGGGCTCTGGAAACACCATATATTTT. Encoded protein: CASSLLGGSGNTIYF. This chain links TRBV5-4 with TRBJ1-3; perhaps TRBD1 as D (5 bases). The CDR3 contains 15 residues. Trimming took 1 base from V and 0 from J, leaving 8 bases between them. Germline CDR1 and CDR2: SGHNT and YYREEE (reference sequence).

The J gene is TRBJ1-1, the V gene TRBV5-4, with unresolved D. The CDR3 runs 15 residues. The germline gives CDR1 SGHNT, CDR2 YYREEE (reference sequence). Deletions cut 0 bases from V and 1 base from J, with 10 bases between. The CDR3 sequence is CASSLVQAPNTEAFF. Written as DNA, the CDR3 is TGTGCCAGCAGCTTGGTCCAGGCACCGAACACTGAAGCTTTCTTT.

The chain couples TRBV27 to TRBJ2-1, with 8 positions matching TRBD2. Germline V gene lookup returns CDR1 MNHEY and CDR2 SMNVEV (reference sequence). The CDR3 has 16 amino acids. V was clipped by 5 bases and J by 7 bases; unmatched bases: 13. The CDR3: CASSPRPTTSENEQFF. The CDR3 nucleotides read TGTGCCAGCAGTCCGCGACCCACGACTAGCGAGAATGAGCAGTTCTTC.

The chain links TRBV19 to TRBJ2-1; 9 bases line up with TRBD1. From germline, CDR1 is LNHDA and CDR2 SQIVND (reference sequence). This CDR3 has 15 amino acids. Trimming removed 7 bases from V and 4 bases from J; junction bases left unmatched: 8. The DNA of the CDR3 is TGTGCCAGTACCGATGACAGGGGGAGATACAATGAGCAGTTCTTC. Translation gives CASTDDRGRYNEQFF.

The CDR3 protein is CASSQRGGQESYGYTF. CDR3 DNA: TGTGCCAGCAGTCAGAGGGGGGGACAAGAATCCTATGGCTACACCTTC. This rearrangement joins TRBV21-1 to TRBJ1-2. TRBV21-1 is annotated as a pseudogene. The CDR3 loop spans 16 amino acids.